The present TCR beta chain was sequenced within a study of blood T cells in healthy people across ages. General study points: A strong correlation was seen between TCR beta diversity and naive T cell percentage.

Peripheral blood from each donor was collected in a volume of approximately 9.5 milliliters. Of note for this clonotype: Its antigen is not identified.

Together with a sample-barcoded 5' primer, a J-beta primer mix was included in a second PCR lasting roughly 6 to 12 cycles. TCRdb reanalysed the 5' RACE reads using MiXCR and keeps one entry per CDR3 protein. This repertoire shows almost 300,000 distinct CDR3 sequences, 25% to 30% found once; its top ten account for 29%. Germline assignment: CDR1 SGHTS and CDR2 YDEGEE. This CDR3 region has 11 residues. This sequence was found in a woman in her 70s in good health. This chain uses TRBV5-8 with TRBJ2-5; D unresolved. Near its end, the DNA agrees better with TRBJ2-7, so the J call may be wrong. The sample was blood. The CDR3 bases are TGTGCCAGCAGCCGGACCTACGAGCAGTACTTC. The encoded protein is CASSRTYEQYF.